The 25 T cell receptor beta chains in this list originate from one sample, sequenced in a study of T cells in Graves' hyperthyroidism and ophthalmopathy. Researchers took RNA transcripts and amplified the TCR beta CDR3 regions from them. TCR CDR3 underwent first-round RT-PCR with the HTBI primer set. MiXCR, run by TCRdb on the multiplex PCR reads, gives a single entry per CDR3 protein. The repertoire has a few hundred thousand distinct CDR3 sequences, less than 20% of them found once; the top ten carry 40%. Material for sequencing was blood. Receptors were obtained from a man in his late teens or twenties with Graves' ophthalmopathy.

This clonotype appeared a few times. The gene calls are TRBV28 and TRBJ1-3, with D possibly being TRBD1 (6 bases). In germline, CDR1 is MDHEN, CDR2 SYDVKM. The ends were cut back, 5 bases at V and 2 bases at J, with 10 bases in the middle. This CDR3 comprises 14 residues. Here the CDR3 DNA reads TGTGCCAGCAGTCCAGGACAGACTGGAAACACCATATATTTT. Its translation is CASSPGQTGNTIYF.

The chain is built from TRBV5-1 and TRBJ1-4, with D perhaps matching TRBD1 (6 bases). V lost 5 bases to trimming and J lost 3 bases, with 11 bases between them. From germline, CDR1 is SGHRS and CDR2 YFSETQ. The CDR3 is 14 residues long. The CDR3, as DNA: TGCGCCAGCAGATCAGGGACATCTAATGAAAAACTGTTTTTT. This translates into CASRSGTSNEKLFF.

This chain connects TRBV7-8 to TRBJ2-7; 8 bases line up with TRBD1. The CDR3 has 13 amino acids. The trim removed 4 bases at V and 9 bases at J, leaving 8 bases unmatched. From germline, CDR1 is SGHVS and CDR2 FQNEAQ. The chain's CDR3 is CASSSRTGNGQYF. In nucleotides, the CDR3 is TGTGCCAGCAGCTCCCGGACAGGGAACGGGCAGTACTTC.

As for this clonotype: A single base separates this from a much larger clone, so it may be a read error. V usage is TRBV10-3 and J usage is TRBJ1-1; D is uncertain. The germline V gene encodes CDR1 ENHRY and CDR2 SYGVKD. Trimming shortened V by 9 bases and J by 4 bases, and 15 bases separated the two germline ends. This CDR3 has 13 amino acids. The CDR3 protein is CAIRSDPGTEAFF. In DNA, the CDR3 is TGTGCCATAAGGAGCGACCCGGGCACTGAAGCTTTCTTT.

This clonotype was detected a few times. This sequence joins TRBV5-5 and TRBJ2-4, with 8 bases identical to TRBD1. Germline V gives CDR1 SGHKS, CDR2 YYEKEE (reference sequence). The V and J ends lost 4 bases and 0 bases, in that order; junction bases with no gene match: 3. The CDR3 length is 15 residues. CDR3 loop: CASSRTGLAKNIQYF. DNA for the CDR3: TGTGCCAGCAGCCGGACAGGGTTAGCCAAAAACATTCAGTACTTC.

This clonotype was counted between two and nine times. The chain combines TRBV5-1 with TRBJ1-4; TRBD1 might be the D (6 bases). The CDR3 is 15 residues long. V gave up 0 bases and J gave up 11 bases, with 17 bases separating them. CDR1 is SGHRS, CDR2 YFSETQ, per germline. The CDR3: CASSLELGGRDKLFF. The CDR3 DNA is TGCGCCAGCAGCTTGGAGTTGGGGGGCCGGGATAAACTGTTTTTT.

This clonotype showed up just a few times. The gene calls are TRBV6-1 and TRBJ1-1; D perhaps matches TRBD1 (5 bases). The CDR3 is made up of 13 amino acids. V lost 6 bases and J 3 bases, leaving 11 bases between the germline ends. The germline V gene has CDR1 MNHNS and CDR2 SASEGT. The CDR3 nucleotides are TGTGCCAGCAGCCTCGGGGGACACACTGAAGCTTTCTTT. Its protein product is CASSLGGHTEAFF.

This clonotype was counted at least ten times. The J gene is TRBJ1-1, the V gene TRBV12-3 or TRBV12-4; 9 bases agree with TRBD1. The V and J ends lost 6 bases and 10 bases, in that order; junction bases with no gene match: 9. There are 13 residues in the CDR3. The CDR3 reads CASREQGAFGAFF. As DNA, the CDR3 is TGTGCCAGCAGGGAACAGGGGGCGTTCGGAGCTTTCTTT.

This clonotype has only a few counts. The chain employs TRBV7-9 and TRBJ2-7; a possible D gene is TRBD1 (6 bases). V lost 5 bases and J 5 bases, leaving 7 bases between the germline ends. Germline-derived CDR1 and CDR2 are SEHNR and FQNEAQ (reference sequence). This CDR3 is built from 11 residues. The CDR3 region has the DNA TGTGCCAGCAGCACAGGGAACGAGCAGTACTTC. This encodes CASSTGNEQYF. Looking up the rest from reference TRBV7-9 and TRBJ2-7 gives the full variable domain: DTGVSQNPRHKITKRGQNVTFRCDPISEHNRLYWYRQTLGQGPEFLTYFQNEAQLEKSRLLSDRFSAERPKGSFSTLEIQRTEQGDSAMYLCASSTGNEQYFGPGTRLTVT.

This clonotype was seen many times. The chain has TRBV12-3 or TRBV12-4 and TRBJ1-1; D is possibly TRBD1 (6 bases). The V end was cut by 5 bases, the J end by 4 bases, with 11 bases between. This CDR3 region has 13 residues. The CDR3 coding sequence is TGTGCCAGCAGTACAACAGGGCTCACTGAAGCTTTCTTT. Amino acid sequence: CASSTTGLTEAFF.

The chain carries TRBV6-1 and TRBJ2-5; 8 bases match TRBD2. V lost 3 bases and J lost 5; bases outside the gene matches: 5. The CDR3 length is 14 residues. The V gene's germline CDR1 is MNHNS and CDR2 SASEGT. This CDR3 is CASSDGGGEETQYF. The CDR3 nucleotides read TGTGCCAGCAGTGACGGGGGGGGGGAGGAGACCCAGTACTTC.

This clonotype was observed a few times. This chain uses TRBV9 with TRBJ2-7; TRBD1 matches 8 bases. V dropped 4 bases and J dropped 2; count of bases not matched to a gene: 8. This CDR3 comprises 15 residues. Germline V gives CDR1 SGDLS, CDR2 YYNGEE. CDR3 in amino acids: CASSPEGQAPYEQYF. CDR3 sequence (DNA): TGTGCCAGCAGCCCCGAGGGACAGGCCCCCTACGAGCAGTACTTC.

The CDR3 loop reads CASSQEGGPHYGYTF. The CDR3 DNA follows: TGTGCCAGCAGCCAGGAGGGGGGCCCCCACTATGGCTACACCTTC. V and J are TRBV5-6 and TRBJ1-2; D is possibly TRBD1 (6 bases). V was cut by 4 bases and J by 3 bases, with 16 bases left in between. The CDR3 has 15 residues. Germline CDR1 and CDR2: SGHDT and YYEEEE.

As for this clonotype: A much more abundant neighbour one base away suggests this may be a read error. The chain has TRBV3-1 and TRBJ1-1; the D gene is possibly TRBD1 (6 bases). V lost 8 bases, J lost 6 bases, and 16 bases lay in between. From germline, CDR1 is LGHDT and CDR2 YNNKEL (reference sequence). The CDR3 runs 13 residues. CDR3 sequence (DNA): TGTGCCAGCTCAAGGGGACATTCCGCTGAAGCTTTCTTT. This encodes CASSRGHSAEAFF.

In this sample, this clonotype turned up many times. J is TRBJ1-1 and V is TRBV10-2; D gene unclear. In germline, CDR1 is WSHSY, CDR2 SAAADI. This CDR3 is built from 17 residues. V lost 5 bases, J lost 6 bases, and 25 bases lay in between. CDR3 residues: CASSRERLKIVHAEAFF. CDR3 nucleotide sequence: TGCGCCAGCAGTAGGGAGAGATTGAAGATCGTTCACGCTGAAGCTTTCTTT.

V and J are TRBV29-1 and TRBJ2-5, with D hard to call. The CDR3 consists of 12 residues. CDR1 and CDR2 from the germline V gene are SQVTM and ANQGSEA. V lost 4 bases to trimming and J lost 4 bases, with 10 bases between them. The CDR3 nucleotides read TGCAGCGTTGTTGGCGGCGGAGAGACCCAGTACTTC. Encoded protein: CSVVGGGETQYF.

This clonotype was counted ten times or more. The CDR3 nucleotides are TGCGCCAGCAGCCAAGAGGGGACAGGGAACTATGGCTACACCTTC. It codes for CASSQEGTGNYGYTF. The rearrangement links TRBV4-1 to TRBJ1-2, with 9 bases lining up with TRBD1. V trimming: 0 bases; J trimming: 2 bases; junction bases outside the gene matches: 1. Germline lookup yields CDR1 MGHRA and CDR2 YSYEKL. CDR3 length equals 15 residues.

The table lists this clonotype with many counts. The rearrangement uses TRBV7-6 and TRBJ2-7; 12 bases agree with TRBD1. This CDR3 is built from 18 residues. CDR1 is SGHVS, CDR2 FNYEAQ, per germline. V lost 4 bases to trimming and J lost 0 bases; unmatched junction nucleotides: 10. As DNA, the CDR3 is TGTGCCAGCAGCTCCGGGACAGGGGGCGTCTCGTTCTCCTACGAGCAGTACTTC. Translation: CASSSGTGGVSFSYEQYF.

In this sample, this clonotype turned up many times. The chain has TRBV3-1 and TRBJ1-6; 7 nucleotides line up with TRBD1. The CDR3 spans 18 residues. J lost 8 bases, V lost 3 bases, and 16 bases had no gene match. Germline assignment: CDR1 LGHDT and CDR2 YNNKEL (reference sequence). This CDR3 is CASSHNPPDRADYSPLHF. In DNA form, the CDR3 reads TGTGCCAGCAGCCACAACCCTCCTGACAGGGCGGACTATTCACCCCTCCACTTT.

This clonotype was counted ten times or more. The genes are TRBV6-5 and TRBJ2-7; D could derive from TRBD1 or TRBD2 (6 bases each). CDR1 and CDR2 from the germline V gene are MNHEY and SVGAGI. Trimming shortened V by 0 bases and J by 4 bases, and 13 bases separated the two germline ends. The CDR3 covers 15 residues. The CDR3 sequence: CASSYSRGLEYEQYF. Written as DNA, the CDR3 is TGTGCCAGCAGTTACTCCCGGGGGCTGGAATACGAGCAGTACTTC.

This chain joins TRBV9 and TRBJ1-1, with 9 bases aligning to TRBD1. V was clipped by 2 bases and J by 0 bases; unmatched bases: 17. Germline CDR1 and CDR2: SGDLS and YYNGEE. The CDR3 has 20 amino acids. The CDR3 reads CASSVSLHFYRGPMNTEAFF. Here the CDR3 DNA reads TGTGCCAGCAGCGTGTCCCTTCACTTCTACAGGGGGCCCATGAACACTGAAGCTTTCTTT.

There are many counts of this clonotype. The CDR3 spells CASSLLQSTDTQYF. Written as DNA, the CDR3 is TGCGCCAGCAGCTTGTTACAGAGCACAGATACGCAGTATTTT. This rearrangement joins TRBV5-1 to TRBJ2-3; D unresolved. The V end lost 1 base, the J end lost 0 bases, and 6 bases lay between the germline ends. The CDR3 spans 14 residues. Looked up from germline, CDR1 is SGHRS and CDR2 is YFSETQ.

The chain is built from TRBV19 and TRBJ2-2; D perhaps matches TRBD2 (5 bases). This CDR3 region has 15 residues. The germline V and J ends were trimmed by 8 bases and 4 bases, with 17 bases remaining between them. CDR1 and CDR2 from the germline V gene are LNHDA and SQIVND (reference sequence). The CDR3: CASYDGRARTGELFF. In nucleotides, the CDR3 is TGTGCCAGTTACGATGGGCGGGCACGCACCGGGGAGCTGTTTTTT.

There are a few counts of this clonotype. The chain recombines TRBV12-3 or TRBV12-4 with TRBJ2-6, with TRBD1 matching over 7 bases. V gave up 8 bases and J gave up 0 bases; unmatched junction bases: 10. The CDR3 contains 17 residues. CDR3 in amino acids: CASLPDRLISGANVLTF. The CDR3 DNA reads as TGTGCCAGCCTGCCGGACAGGCTAATCTCTGGGGCCAACGTCCTGACTTTC.

This chain connects TRBV28 to TRBJ2-5; possible D gene TRBD1, 7 bases. The germline CDR1 and CDR2 sequences are MDHEN and SYDVKM. Trimming removed 2 bases at V and 9 bases at J, with 10 bases between. This CDR3 comprises 12 residues. This chain's CDR3 is CASSLDREAQYF. As DNA, the CDR3 is TGTGCCAGCAGTTTAGACAGGGAGGCCCAGTACTTC.